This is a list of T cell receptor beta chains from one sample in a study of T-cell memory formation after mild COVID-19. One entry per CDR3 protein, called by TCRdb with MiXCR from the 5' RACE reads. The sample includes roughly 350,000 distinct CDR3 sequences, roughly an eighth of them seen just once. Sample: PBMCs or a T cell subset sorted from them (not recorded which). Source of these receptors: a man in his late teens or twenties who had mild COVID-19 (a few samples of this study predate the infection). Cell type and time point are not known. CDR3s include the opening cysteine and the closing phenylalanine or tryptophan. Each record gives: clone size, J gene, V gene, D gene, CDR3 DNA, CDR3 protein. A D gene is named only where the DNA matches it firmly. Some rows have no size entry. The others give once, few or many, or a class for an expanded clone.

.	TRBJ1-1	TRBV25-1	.	TGTGCCAGCGGACACCCTAACACTGAAGCTTTCTTT	CASGHPNTEAFF
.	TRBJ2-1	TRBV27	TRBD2	TGTGCCAGCAGTCTTATCGGGCTAGCGGGGGTGAATGAGCAGTTCTTC	CASSLIGLAGVNEQFF
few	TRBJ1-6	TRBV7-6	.	TGTGCCAGCAGCTTAGTTGGGGTCGATTCACCCCTCCACTTT	CASSLVGVDSPLHF
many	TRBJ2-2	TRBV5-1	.	TGCGCCAGCAGCTTGGTACAGGGCACCGGGGAGCTGTTTTTT	CASSLVQGTGELFF
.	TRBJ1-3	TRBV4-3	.	TGCGCCAGCAGCCAAGTCTTTCGCGGTAGCTCTGGAAACACCATATATTTT	CASSQVFRGSSGNTIYF
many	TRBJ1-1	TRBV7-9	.	TGTGCCAGCAGCCGGGGACGACGGAACACTGAAGCTTTCTTT	CASSRGRRNTEAFF
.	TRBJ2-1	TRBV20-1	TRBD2	TGCAGTGCTAGAGCTCACCGGGGGGGCGATGAGCAGTTCTTC	CSARAHRGGDEQFF
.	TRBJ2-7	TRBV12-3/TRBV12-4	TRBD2	TGTGCCAGCAGTCGACTAGCGGGGAGCTACGAGCAGTACTTC	CASSRLAGSYEQYF
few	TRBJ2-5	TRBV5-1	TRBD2	TGCGCCAGCAGCTCGGGACTAGCGGGGGTTCAAGAGACCCAGTACTTC	CASSSGLAGVQETQYF
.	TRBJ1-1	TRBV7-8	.	TGTGCCAGCACTTTGACAAGCATGAACACTGAAGCTTTCTTT	CASTLTSMNTEAFF
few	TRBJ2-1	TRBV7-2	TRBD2	TGTGCCAGCAGCCCCACCCCCACTAGCGGGGGCGGAGAGCAGTTCTTC	CASSPTPTSGGGEQFF
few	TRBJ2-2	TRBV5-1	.	TGCGCCAGCAGCTTTCCCGCCACCGGGGAGCTGTTTTTT	CASSFPATGELFF
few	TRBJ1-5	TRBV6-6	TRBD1	TGTGCCAGCAGTTACCCTGGCGGACAGGGCAATCAGCCCCAGCATTTT	CASSYPGGQGNQPQHF
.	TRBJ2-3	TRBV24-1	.	TGTGCCACCAGTGAATCGAAGACGGGGGCCACAGATACGCAGTATTTT	CATSESKTGATDTQYF
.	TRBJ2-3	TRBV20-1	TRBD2	TGCAGTGCTAGGACGGGACTAGCGACCGATACGCGGTATTTT	CSARTGLATDTRYF
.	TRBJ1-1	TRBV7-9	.	TGTGCCAGCAGCCGGCAGGCGGCCGAAGCTTTCTTT	CASSRQAAEAFF
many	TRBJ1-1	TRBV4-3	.	TGCGCCAGCAGCGCCCGGAGTGGGGATCTGGGCACTGAAGCTTTCTTT	CASSARSGDLGTEAFF